This T cell receptor beta chain is from a study of shared clonotypes between healthy human individuals. Repertoires were generated with immunoSEQ multiplex PCR, while TCRdb's copy carries only in-frame clones and drops some. The data show about 480,000 clones, with 75% to 80% seen just once and around 12% held by the top ten. This CDR3 is 13 amino acids long. The germline gives CDR1 MNHEY, CDR2 SVGAGI. V was pared by 8 bases and J by 0 bases, with 8 bases between. This sequence originates from a woman aged 40-49 years in good health. Some clones in this sample may be carry-over from other donors' samples. The chain joins TRBV6-5 to TRBJ2-1, with D hard to call. Input material: PBMCs. The CDR3 region has the DNA TGTGCCAGCCAATCGAGCTCCTACAATGAGCAGTTCTTC. It codes for CASQSSSYNEQFF.